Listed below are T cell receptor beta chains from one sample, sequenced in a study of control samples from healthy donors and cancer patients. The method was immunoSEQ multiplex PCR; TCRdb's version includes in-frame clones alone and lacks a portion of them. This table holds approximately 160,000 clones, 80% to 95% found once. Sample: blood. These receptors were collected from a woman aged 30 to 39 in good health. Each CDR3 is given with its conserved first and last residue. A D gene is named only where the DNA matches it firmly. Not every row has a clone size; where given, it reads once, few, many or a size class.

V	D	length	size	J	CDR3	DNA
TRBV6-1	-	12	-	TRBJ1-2	CASSEAGVGYTF	TGTGCCAGCAGTGAAGCCGGGGTAGGCTACACCTTC
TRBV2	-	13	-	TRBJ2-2	CASIRQNTGELFF	TGTGCCAGCATAAGGCAGAACACCGGGGAGCTGTTTTTT
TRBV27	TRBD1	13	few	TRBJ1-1	CASRRGGGTEAFF	TGTGCCAGCAGACGAGGGGGCGGCACTGAAGCTTTCTTT
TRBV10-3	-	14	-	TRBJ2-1	CAISWSSSYNEQFF	TGTGCCATCAGTTGGAGCAGCTCCTACAATGAGCAGTTCTTC
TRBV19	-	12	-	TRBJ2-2	CASSVNSGELFF	TGTGCCAGTAGTGTTAACAGCGGGGAGCTGTTTTTT
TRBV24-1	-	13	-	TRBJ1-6	CATQRQYNSPLHF	TGTGCCACCCAACGACAGTATAATTCACCCCTCCACTTT
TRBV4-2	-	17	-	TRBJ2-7	CASSQEFRETGVYEQYF	TGTGCCAGCAGCCAAGAATTCAGGGAGACAGGCGTATACGAGCAGTACTTC
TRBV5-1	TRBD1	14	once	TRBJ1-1	CASSFGTGNTEAFF	TGCGCCAGCAGCTTCGGGACAGGAAACACTGAAGCTTTCTTT
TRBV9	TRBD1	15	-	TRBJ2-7	CASSPGQGTFYEQYF	TGTGCCAGCAGCCCAGGACAGGGGACTTTCTACGAGCAGTACTTC
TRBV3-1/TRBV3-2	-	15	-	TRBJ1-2	CASSPPSGGPESYTF	TGTGCCAGCAGCCCCCCGAGTGGGGGCCCCGAGAGCTACACCTTC
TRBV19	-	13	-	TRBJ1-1	CASSIPGATEAFF	TGTGCCAGTAGTATCCCTGGGGCCACTGAAGCTTTCTTT
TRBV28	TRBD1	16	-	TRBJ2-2	CASSLIGGLETGELFF	TGTGCCAGCAGTTTAATAGGGGGCCTGGAGACCGGGGAGCTGTTTTTT
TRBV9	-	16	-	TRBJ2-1	CASSVDDSLADNEQFF	TGTGCCAGCAGCGTAGACGATTCACTAGCTGACAATGAGCAGTTCTTC
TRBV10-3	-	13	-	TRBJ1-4	CAISGGGGEKLFF	TGTGCCATCAGTGGCGGGGGTGGTGAAAAACTGTTTTTT
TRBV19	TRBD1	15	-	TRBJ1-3	CASRTGTAFGNTIYF	TGTGCCAGCCGTACCGGGACAGCATTTGGAAACACCATATATTTT
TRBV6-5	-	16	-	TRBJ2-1	CASSYGGRLDYNEQFF	TGTGCCAGCAGTTACGGGGGGAGATTAGATTACAATGAGCAGTTCTTC
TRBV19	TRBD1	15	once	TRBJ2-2	CAIRSGTGATGELFF	TGTGCCATCCGATCCGGGACAGGGGCCACCGGGGAGCTGTTTTTT
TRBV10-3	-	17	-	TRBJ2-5	CAISESIRDLSLEAQYF	TGTGCCATCAGTGAGTCGATTAGGGATTTATCCTTGGAGGCCCAGTACTTC
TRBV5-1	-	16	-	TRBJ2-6	CASSLGVVTGANVLTF	TGCGCCAGCAGCTTGGGTGTGGTCACTGGGGCCAACGTCCTGACTTTC
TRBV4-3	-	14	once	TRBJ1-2	CASSNMGVDYGYTF	TGCGCCAGCAGCAACATGGGGGTTGACTATGGCTACACCTTC
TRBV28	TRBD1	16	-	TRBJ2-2	CASTGQPYLNTGELFF	TGTGCCTCCACGGGACAGCCCTACCTGAACACCGGGGAGCTGTTTTTT
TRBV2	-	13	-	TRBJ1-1	CASGTTENTEAFF	TGTGCCAGCGGAACGACAGAGAACACTGAAGCTTTCTTT
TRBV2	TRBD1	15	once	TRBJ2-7	CASRLRQGSSYEQYF	TGTGCCAGCAGGCTAAGACAGGGGAGCTCCTACGAGCAGTACTTC
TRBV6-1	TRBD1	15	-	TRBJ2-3	CASSDWGTGTDTQYF	TGTGCCAGCAGTGATTGGGGGACAGGCACAGATACGCAGTATTTT
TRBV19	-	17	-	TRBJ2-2	CASSNIGGRIKAGELFF	TGTGCCAGTAGCAACATCGGGGGGCGGATCAAAGCCGGGGAGCTGTTTTTT
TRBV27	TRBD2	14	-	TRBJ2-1	CASAGLAIFNEQFF	TGTGCCAGTGCGGGACTAGCGATCTTCAATGAGCAGTTCTTC
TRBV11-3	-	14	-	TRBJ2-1	CASSLLGSYNEQFF	TGTGCCAGCAGCTTATTGGGTTCCTACAATGAGCAGTTCTTC
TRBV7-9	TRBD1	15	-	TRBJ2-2	CASSPRDSNTGELFF	TGTGCCAGCAGCCCCCGGGACAGCAACACCGGGGAGCTGTTTTTT
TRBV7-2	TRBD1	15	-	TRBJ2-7	CASSTTGAISYEQYF	TGTGCCAGCAGTACGACAGGGGCCATCTCCTACGAGCAGTACTTC
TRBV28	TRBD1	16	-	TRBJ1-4	CASSPRDRAVNEKLFF	TGTGCCAGCAGTCCTAGGGACAGGGCGGTCAATGAAAAACTGTTTTTT
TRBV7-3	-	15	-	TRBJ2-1	CASSPYSGTYNEQFF	TGTGCCAGCAGCCCATACAGCGGTACCTACAATGAGCAGTTCTTC